This T cell receptor beta chain was sequenced during a study of blood T cells in healthy people across ages. Germline CDR1 is SGDLS and CDR2 is YYNGEE. The CDR3 runs to 20 residues. Trimming stripped 4 bases from V and 0 bases from J, with 26 bases between. Per-sample PBMC isolation yielded at least 6.5 million cells. A second PCR, run for about 6 to 11 cycles, used a sample-barcoded 5' primer plus a J-beta primer mix. TCRdb analysed the 5' RACE reads with MiXCR anew, one entry per CDR3 protein. The sample contains 600,000 to 900,000 distinct CDR3 sequences, roughly 24% of which appear only once. The data were also submitted as part of a second study, on T cells of mothers and their children. That publication notes: Every mother produced more than 9 million TCR beta CDR3 reads, whereas every child provided 2.5 million to 3 million. No clone of persistent microchimeric T cells was detected.

The receptor comes from a boy under 18 in good health. Sequencing was performed on blood. The gene calls are TRBV9 and TRBJ2-4; TRBD1 is a possible D gene (7 bases). Written as DNA, the CDR3 is TGTGCCAGCAGCCTGGGGGGACAGTCGGCGGAGTCCTTAGCCAAAAACATTCAGTACTTC. Translated: CASSLGGQSAESLAKNIQYF.